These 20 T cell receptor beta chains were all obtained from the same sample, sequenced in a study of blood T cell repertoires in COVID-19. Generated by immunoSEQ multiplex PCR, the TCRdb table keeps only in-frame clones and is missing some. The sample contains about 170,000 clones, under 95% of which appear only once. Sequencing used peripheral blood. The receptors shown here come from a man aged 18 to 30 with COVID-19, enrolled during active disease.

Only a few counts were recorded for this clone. The CDR3 loop is CASSATSVKQETQYF. CDR3 DNA: TGTGCCAGCAGCGCAACTAGCGTAAAACAAGAGACCCAGTACTTC. The rearrangement uses TRBV9 and TRBJ2-5; TRBD2 aligns across 7 bases. V shed 3 bases and J 2 bases; nucleotides not matched to a gene: 7. Germline CDR1 is SGDLS and CDR2 is YYNGEE. CDR3 size: 15 residues.

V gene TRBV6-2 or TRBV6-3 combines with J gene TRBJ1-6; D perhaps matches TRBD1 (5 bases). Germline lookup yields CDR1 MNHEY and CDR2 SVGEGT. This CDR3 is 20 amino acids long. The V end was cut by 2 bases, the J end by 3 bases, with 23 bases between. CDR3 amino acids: CASSYLAEATAMSYNSPLHF. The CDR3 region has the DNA TGTGCCAGCAGTTACCTCGCTGAGGCGACAGCGATGAGCTATAATTCACCCCTCCACTTT.

CDR3 bases: TGTGCCTGGAACCCGACTACTAGCACAGATACGCAGTATTTT. Translating it yields CAWNPTTSTDTQYF. This chain connects TRBV30 to TRBJ2-3, with a tentative D call TRBD2 (5 bases). The V gene lost 4 bases and the J gene lost 0 bases, with 11 bases spanning the gap. Per the germline V gene, CDR1 is GTSNPN and CDR2 is SVGIG (reference sequence). This CDR3 has 14 amino acids.

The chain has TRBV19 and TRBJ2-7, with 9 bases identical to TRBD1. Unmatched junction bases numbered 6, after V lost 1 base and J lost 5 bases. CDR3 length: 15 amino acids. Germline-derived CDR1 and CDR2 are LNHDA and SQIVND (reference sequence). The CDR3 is CASSIVGQGSHEQYF. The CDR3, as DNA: TGTGCCAGTAGTATAGTCGGACAGGGGTCCCACGAGCAGTACTTC.

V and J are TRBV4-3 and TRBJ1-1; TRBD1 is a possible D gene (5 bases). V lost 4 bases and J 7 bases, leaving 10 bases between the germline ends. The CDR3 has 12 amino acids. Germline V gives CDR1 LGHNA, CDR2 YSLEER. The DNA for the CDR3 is TGCGCCAGCAGCCCCGGGGGGGATGAAGCTTTCTTT. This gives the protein CASSPGGDEAFF.

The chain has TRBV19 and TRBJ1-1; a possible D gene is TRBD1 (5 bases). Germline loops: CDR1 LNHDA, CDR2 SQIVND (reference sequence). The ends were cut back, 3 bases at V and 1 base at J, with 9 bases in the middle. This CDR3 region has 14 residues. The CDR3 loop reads CASSIWGGNTEAFF. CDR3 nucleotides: TGTGCCAGTAGTATCTGGGGCGGGAACACTGAAGCTTTCTTT. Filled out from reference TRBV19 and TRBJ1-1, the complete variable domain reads DGGITQSPKYLFRKEGQNVTLSCEQNLNHDAMYWYRQDPGQGLRLIYYSQIVNDFQKGDIAEGYSVSREKKESFPLTVTSAQKNPTAFYLCASSIWGGNTEAFFGQGTRLTVV.

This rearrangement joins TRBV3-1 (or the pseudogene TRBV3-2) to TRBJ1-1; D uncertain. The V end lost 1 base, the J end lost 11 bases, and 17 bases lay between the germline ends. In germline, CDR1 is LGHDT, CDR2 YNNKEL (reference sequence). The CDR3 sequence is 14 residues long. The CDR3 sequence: CASSQGLEGLSAFF. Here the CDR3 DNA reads TGTGCCAGCAGCCAAGGTCTCGAGGGTTTGTCGGCTTTCTTT.

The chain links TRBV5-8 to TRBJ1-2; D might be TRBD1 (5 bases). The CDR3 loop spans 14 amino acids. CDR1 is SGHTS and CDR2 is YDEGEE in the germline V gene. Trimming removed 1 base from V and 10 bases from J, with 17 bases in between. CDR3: CASSLRREGRPYTF. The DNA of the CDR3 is TGTGCCAGCAGCTTGCGGAGGGAGGGGAGACCCTACACCTTC. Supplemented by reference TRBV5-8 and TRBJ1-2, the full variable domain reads EAGVTQSPTHLIKTRGQQATLRCSPISGHTSVYWYQQALGLGLQFLLWYDEGEERNRGNFPPRFSGRQFPNYSSELNVNALELEDSALYLCASSLRREGRPYTFGSGTRLTVV.

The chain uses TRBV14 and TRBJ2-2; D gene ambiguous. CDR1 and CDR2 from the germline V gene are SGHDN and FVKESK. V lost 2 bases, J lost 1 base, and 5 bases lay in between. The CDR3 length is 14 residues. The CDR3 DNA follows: TGTGCCAGCAGCCAAAATAGGAACACCGGGGAGCTGTTTTTT. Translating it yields CASSQNRNTGELFF.

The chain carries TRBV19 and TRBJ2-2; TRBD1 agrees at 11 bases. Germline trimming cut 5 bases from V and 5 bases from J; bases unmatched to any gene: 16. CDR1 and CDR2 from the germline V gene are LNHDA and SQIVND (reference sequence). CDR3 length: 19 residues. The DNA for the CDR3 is TGTGCCAGTAGTCTAAAGGACAGGGGGCTTCTTTTGCGGACCGGGGAGCTGTTTTTT. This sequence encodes CASSLKDRGLLLRTGELFF.

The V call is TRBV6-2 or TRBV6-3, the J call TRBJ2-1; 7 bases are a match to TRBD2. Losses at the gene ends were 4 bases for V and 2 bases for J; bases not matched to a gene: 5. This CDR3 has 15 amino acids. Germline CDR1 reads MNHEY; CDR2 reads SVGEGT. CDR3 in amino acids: CASSSLAVTYNEQFF. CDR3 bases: TGTGCCAGCAGTTCGCTAGCGGTTACCTACAATGAGCAGTTCTTC.

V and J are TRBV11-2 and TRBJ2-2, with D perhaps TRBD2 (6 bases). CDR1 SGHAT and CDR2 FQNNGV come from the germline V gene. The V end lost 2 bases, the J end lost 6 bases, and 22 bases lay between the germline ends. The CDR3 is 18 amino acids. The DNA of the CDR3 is TGTGCCAGCAGCTTATGGCCGGGAGAGGTCGATCTTTCCGGGGAGCTGTTTTTT. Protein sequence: CASSLWPGEVDLSGELFF.

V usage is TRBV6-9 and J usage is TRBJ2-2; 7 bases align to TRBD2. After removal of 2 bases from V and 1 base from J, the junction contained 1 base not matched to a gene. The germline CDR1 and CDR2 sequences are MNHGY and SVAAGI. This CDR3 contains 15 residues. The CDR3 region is CASSYGGGNTGELFF. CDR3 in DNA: TGTGCCAGCAGTTATGGCGGGGGGAACACCGGGGAGCTGTTTTTT.

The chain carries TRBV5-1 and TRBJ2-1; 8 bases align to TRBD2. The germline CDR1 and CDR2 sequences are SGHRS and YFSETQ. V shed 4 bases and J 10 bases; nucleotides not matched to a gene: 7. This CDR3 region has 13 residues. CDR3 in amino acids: CASSRGAGVEQFF. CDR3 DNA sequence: TGCGCCAGCAGCCGAGGAGCGGGAGTAGAGCAGTTCTTC.

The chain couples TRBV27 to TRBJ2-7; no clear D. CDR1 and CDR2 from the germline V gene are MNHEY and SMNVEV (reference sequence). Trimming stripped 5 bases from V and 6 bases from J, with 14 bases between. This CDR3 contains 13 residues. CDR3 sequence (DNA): TGTGCCAGCAGTCGAGGCTCATCTGGCGAGCAGTACTTC. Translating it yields CASSRGSSGEQYF.

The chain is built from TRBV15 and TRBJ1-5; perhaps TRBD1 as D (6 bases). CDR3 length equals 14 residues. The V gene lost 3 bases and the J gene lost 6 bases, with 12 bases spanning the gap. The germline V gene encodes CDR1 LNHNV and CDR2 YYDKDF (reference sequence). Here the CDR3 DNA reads TGTGCCACCAGCAGCGGACAGAGGGGTCAGCCCCAGCATTTT. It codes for CATSSGQRGQPQHF.

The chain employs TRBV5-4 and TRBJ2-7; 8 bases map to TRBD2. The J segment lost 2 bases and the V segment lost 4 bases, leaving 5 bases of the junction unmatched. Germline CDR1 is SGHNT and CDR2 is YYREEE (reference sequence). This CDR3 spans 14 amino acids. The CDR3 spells CASSRGLVPYEQYF. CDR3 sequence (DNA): TGTGCCAGCAGCAGGGGACTAGTCCCCTACGAGCAGTACTTC.

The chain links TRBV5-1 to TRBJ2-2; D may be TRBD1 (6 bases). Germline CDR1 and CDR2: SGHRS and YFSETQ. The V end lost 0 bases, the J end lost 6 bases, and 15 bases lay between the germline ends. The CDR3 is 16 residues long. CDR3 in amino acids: CASSLDRVMEAGELFF. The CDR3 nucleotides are TGCGCCAGCAGCTTGGACAGGGTTATGGAGGCCGGGGAGCTGTTTTTT. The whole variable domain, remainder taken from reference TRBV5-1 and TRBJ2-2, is KAGVTQTPRYLIKTRGQQVTLSCSPISGHRSVSWYQQTPGQGLQFLFEYFSETQRNKGNFPGRFSGRQFSNSRSEMNVSTLELGDSALYLCASSLDRVMEAGELFFGEGSRLTVL.

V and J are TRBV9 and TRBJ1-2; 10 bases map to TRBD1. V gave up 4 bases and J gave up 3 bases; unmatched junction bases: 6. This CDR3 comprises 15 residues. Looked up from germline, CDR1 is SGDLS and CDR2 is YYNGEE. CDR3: CASSFRDRGDYGYTF. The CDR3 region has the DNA TGTGCCAGCAGCTTTAGGGACAGGGGAGACTATGGCTACACCTTC.

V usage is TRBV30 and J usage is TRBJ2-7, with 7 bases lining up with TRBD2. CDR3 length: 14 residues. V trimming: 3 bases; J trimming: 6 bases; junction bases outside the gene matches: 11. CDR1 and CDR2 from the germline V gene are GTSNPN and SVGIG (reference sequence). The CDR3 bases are TGTGCCTGGAGAGACGGGACTATCCCTCTCGAGCAGTACTTC. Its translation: CAWRDGTIPLEQYF.